This T cell receptor (beta chain) was observed in a study of CD8+ T cells in alopecia areata (dated by TCRdb to the late 2010s). A note on the overall study: Treated patients were enrolled in an open-label pilot trial of oral tofacitinib, 5 to 10 mg twice daily, for moderate-to-severe alopecia areata. The study used high-throughput TCRbeta sequencing to examine T cell clonal expansion in alopecia areata, in both the C3H/HeJ mouse model and human patients. Scalp clonality was compared across normal scalp (n=4), patchy alopecia areata scalp (n=8), and alopecia totalis/universalis scalp (n=8). immunoSEQ multiplex PCR using 35 Vbeta forward primers and 13 Jbeta reverse primers was used to amplify TCRbeta CDR3 regions. Patients on tofacitinib were biopsied at baseline and after 4 and 24 weeks of treatment, and several of the patients also had a later scalp biopsy. Tofacitinib was given for 6 to 18 months, followed by 6 months of follow-up off drug to assess delayed response and recurrence. The RNA source kit depended on sample type: the PAXgene miRNA kit for fixed scalp, the miRNeasy kit for PBMCs, and the RNeasy kit for mouse skin. In humans, TCRbeta sequencing was performed on scalp tissue and on sorted CD4+ and CD8+ peripheral blood T cells from healthy controls and from patients with patchy or totalis/universalis alopecia areata. Summary of the overall study and its limitations: Compared with normal scalp, lesional scalp, particularly in alopecia totalis/universalis, had higher clonality and more expanded CD8+ clones, which suggests antigenic drive. Resident alphabeta T cells in normal human skin are also sequenced, complicating scalp TCR repertoire analysis, unlike mouse skin dominated by gammadelta T cells. Compared with mice, TCR sequences shared between patients were less clear, possibly partly because of HLA diversity across the patient population.

Including the terminal cysteine and phenylalanine, the CDR3 comprises 13 residues. Of the read, only the CDR3 DNA is kept; its 39 bases are in frame from base 1. V drops 6 bases and J drops 2 bases, leaving 12 bases in between. CDR1 and CDR2 are drawn from the germline V gene: SQVTM, ANQGSEA. Libraries were constructed by the immunoSEQ multiplex PCR assay. RNA was extracted from all samples and reverse transcribed into cDNA, which served as template for TCR sequencing. SuperScript III was used for first-strand cDNA synthesis, primed with a 2:1 mix of oligo-dT and random hexamers. A synthetic immune receptor repertoire was used to measure amplification bias, and any remaining bias was corrected computationally. Concerning the study's data processing: Raw reads were preprocessed to remove errors, and CDR3 was defined by IMGT conventions from the conserved cysteine to phenylalanine. Clonality was computed by normalizing Shannon entropy by log2 of the number of productive unique TCRs and subtracting the result from 1. Whether scalp clones were CD4 or CD8 was inferred by matching scalp TCRbeta sequences against CD4 and CD8 repertoires sorted from blood. This immuneACCESS table, as held by TCRdb, lists in-frame sequences with V and J called but not all clones. Of the missing ones, under half trace to an unresolved V gene in checked studies; the others have no known cause. V and J calls and clone size are those listed in that table; D and trimming were worked out from the DNA. For this sample there are 150,000 to 200,000 clones; around 50% appear just once. Of the sample, 14% to 15% is held by the ten largest clones.

This clone was recorded a few times. Its antigen is unknown. The record has no base qualities; no much larger clone is one base away. The time point label of this sample denotes: baseline before oral tofacitinib. Lesional scalp punch biopsies and peripheral blood were collected from alopecia areata patients. PBMCs were separated by density centrifugation and stained for CD3, CD4 and CD8, after which CD4+ and CD8+ T cells were sorted on a FACSAria. The clonotype was recovered from a human donor with alopecia areata. The chain is assembled from TRBV29-1 and TRBJ2-3, with a tentative D gene TRBD2 over 5 matching bases. The sample in question was CD4+ T cells sorted from blood, obtained at week 0. The CDR3 region reads CSVLAGYTDTQYF. At the DNA level, the sequence is TGCAGCGTGCTCGCGGGCTACACAGATACGCAGTATTTT.